This is a list of T cell receptor beta chains from one sample in a study of cytotoxic CD8 clonotypes in ibrutinib-treated CLL. Profiling relied on immunoSEQ multiplex PCR, and the TCRdb table lists in-frame clones only, not all of them. The table shows some 98,000 clones, with around 73% occurring only once. The sequences come from PBMCs, collected after 12 months of ibrutinib treatment. The receptors derive from a human donor with chronic lymphocytic leukemia. Both conserved end residues are part of each CDR3. A D gene is named only where the DNA matches it firmly. Clone size is stated in some rows and not others, as once, few, many or a class when expanded.

NA	TRBJ1-1	NA	TRBV28	TGTGCCAGCAATAACAGGGTCGGGACTGAAGCTTTCTTT	CASNNRVGTEAFF
NA	TRBJ2-1	TRBD2	TRBV5-1	TGCGCCAGCAGCTCGGAAGCGGGGGGCTCCTACAATGAGCAGTTCTTC	CASSSEAGGSYNEQFF
NA	TRBJ2-1	NA	TRBV29-1	TGCAGCGTCCCCAAGCAAACCGCGGACAATGAGCAGTTCTTC	CSVPKQTADNEQFF
once	TRBJ1-6	NA	TRBV6-1	TGTGCCAGCACTTCCCCATCTTACCATTCACCCCTCCACTTT	CASTSPSYHSPLHF
NA	TRBJ2-2	TRBD1	TRBV5-4	TGTGCCAGCAGCATCCCGGGACAGGGGATTGGTACCGGGGAGCTGTTTTTT	CASSIPGQGIGTGELFF
NA	TRBJ2-7	NA	TRBV6-5	TGTGCCAGCAGTCCAGGGTCAGGGCGGGAGCAGTACTTC	CASSPGSGREQYF
NA	TRBJ2-7	NA	TRBV7-3	TGTGCCAGCAGCCCCGGGCGAGGGCCTACCGAGCAGTACTTC	CASSPGRGPTEQYF
NA	TRBJ1-3	NA	TRBV15	TGTGCCACCAGCAGAGATAGGGCCAGGGGAAACACCATATATTTT	CATSRDRARGNTIYF
NA	TRBJ1-1	NA	TRBV29-1	TGCAGCGTTGATTGGTGGGAGGGGGACACTGAAGCTTTCTTT	CSVDWWEGDTEAFF
NA	TRBJ2-5	NA	TRBV5-1	TGCGCCAGCAGCCCCGGGGTTGGGGGAGAGACCCAGTACTTC	CASSPGVGGETQYF
NA	TRBJ2-7	NA	TRBV6-5	TGTGCCAGCACCACCCGGGGGCACGAGCAGTACTTC	CASTTRGHEQYF
NA	TRBJ2-2	NA	TRBV29-1	TGCAGCGTTGGGGTGACGGCTGGCGGGGAGCTGTTTTTT	CSVGVTAGGELFF
NA	TRBJ1-2	NA	TRBV29-1	TGCAGCGTTGAAGAGGGAGAACTCTATGGCTACACCTTC	CSVEEGELYGYTF